This is a list of T cell receptor beta chains from one sample in a study of T cells in Graves' hyperthyroidism and ophthalmopathy. TCRdb redid the calling of the multiplex PCR reads with MiXCR, one entry per CDR3 protein. The table records fewer than 650,000 distinct CDR3 sequences, around 15% of them present only once. Specimen: blood. All receptors derive from a woman aged 40-49 years with Graves' hyperthyroidism. The CDR3 runs from the conserved cysteine through the conserved F or W. The D gene is left open where the match is weak. Clone size is given for some rows only: seen once, a few or many times, or a class if the clone is expanded.

D	V	size	J	DNA	CDR3
-	TRBV6-2/TRBV6-3	-	TRBJ2-1	TGTGCCAGCAGTCACCTGTCTGGCGGTAGCTCCTACAATGAGCAGTTCTTC	CASSHLSGGSSYNEQFF
-	TRBV7-6	few	TRBJ2-2	TGTGCCAGCAGCTTAGAGAGCCAGGGGACCGGGGAGCTGTCTTTT	CASSLESQGTGELSF
TRBD1	TRBV19	-	TRBJ1-4	TGTGCCAGTAATGGACAGGGGACCCTCGGTTCAACTAATGAAAAACTGTTTTTT	CASNGQGTLGSTNEKLFF
-	TRBV5-1	many	TRBJ1-1	TGTGCCAGCAGTTTAGGCGTTAACACTGAAGCTTTCTTT	CASSLGVNTEAFF
-	TRBV2	many	TRBJ1-3	TGTGCCAGCAGAACGGGCCTCTTCTCTGGAAACACCATATATTTT	CASRTGLFSGNTIYF
-	TRBV10-1	many	TRBJ2-1	TGCGCCAGCAGTGAGTCGTTAGAGGGAGAGAGTACGGATGAGCAGTTCTTC	CASSESLEGESTDEQFF
-	TRBV24-1	few	TRBJ1-1	TGTGCCACCAGTGATGAAAGGGAGACTGAAGCTTTCTTT	CATSDERETEAFF
-	TRBV15	few	TRBJ2-4	TGTGCCACCAGCAGAGAAGCGGGCGGAGGAAACATTCAGTACTTC	CATSREAGGGNIQYF
-	TRBV27	-	TRBJ2-7	TGTGCCAGCAGTCCTCACAGGGGAGGCGAGCAGTACTTC	CASSPHRGGEQYF
-	TRBV2	many	TRBJ1-1	TGTGCCAGCAGTGAAGGCAGGGTGACTGAAGCTTTCTTT	CASSEGRVTEAFF
-	TRBV4-1	-	TRBJ1-4	TGCGCCAGCAGCCAAGAACGGGTCACTAATGAAAAACTGTTTTTT	CASSQERVTNEKLFF
-	TRBV15	many	TRBJ2-7	TGTGCCACCAGCATAAGTCGGAGCCCCTACGAGCAGTACTTC	CATSISRSPYEQYF
-	TRBV7-8	few	TRBJ2-3	TGTGCCAGCAGCTTAGCCCGGGACCTTTCAGATACGCAGTATTTT	CASSLARDLSDTQYF
TRBD2	TRBV10-2	few	TRBJ2-1	TGCGCCAGCAGTGAAGGTAGCGGGACCTCCTACAATGAGCAGTTCTTC	CASSEGSGTSYNEQFF
TRBD2	TRBV20-1	few	TRBJ2-2	TGCAGTGCCCAAGGAGGGAGGGCCGGATTATATGGGGAGCTGTTTTTT	CSAQGGRAGLYGELFF
TRBD2	TRBV7-9	few	TRBJ2-7	TGTGCCAGCAGCTTAGGGGCTGGACTAGCGGGAAACGAGCAGTACTTC	CASSLGAGLAGNEQYF
TRBD1	TRBV7-2	many	TRBJ1-6	TGTGCCAGCAGCTTAGCGGGACAGGGGGCTATTAGGACACCCCTCCACTTT	CASSLAGQGAIRTPLHF
-	TRBV20-1	-	TRBJ2-3	TGCAGTGCTAGAAAGGGAGTAGATACGCAGTATTTT	CSARKGVDTQYF
-	TRBV30	many	TRBJ2-3	TGTGCCTGGAGCGTGGGCTTTTCCATCTCAGATACGCAGTATTTT	CAWSVGFSISDTQYF
-	TRBV2	many	TRBJ2-7	TGTGCCAGCAGTGAGTTTGAACAAACCTACGAGCAGTACTTC	CASSEFEQTYEQYF
-	TRBV2	few	TRBJ1-2	TGTGCCAGCAGGGTCGGCGGTAACTATGGCTACACCTTC	CASRVGGNYGYTF
-	TRBV20-1	many	TRBJ2-3	TGCAGTGCTAGAGATCGGAGGGGCACAGATACGCAGTATTTT	CSARDRRGTDTQYF
TRBD2	TRBV3-1	-	TRBJ2-3	TGTGCCAGCAGCGTTAGCGGGAGGGCTTCAGATACGCAGTATTTT	CASSVSGRASDTQYF
-	TRBV5-1	many	TRBJ1-1	TGCGCCAGCAGCCCGGAAGGGGACGCGAGCACTGAAGCTTTCTTT	CASSPEGDASTEAFF
TRBD1	TRBV29-1	-	TRBJ2-5	TGCAGCGTGACCGGGACAGGGGGCAGAATTTACTTC	CSVTGTGGRIYF
-	TRBV12-3/TRBV12-4	many	TRBJ1-5	TGTGCCAGCAGTTTAGGCAGCACCCTCGGCAATCAGCCCCAGCATTTT	CASSLGSTLGNQPQHF
-	TRBV20-1	few	TRBJ1-1	TGCAGTGCTAGAGCACAGGGAAGTGGCACTGAAGCTTTCTTT	CSARAQGSGTEAFF
-	TRBV28	-	TRBJ1-2	TGTGCCAGCAGTATCACTGGCTATGGCTACACCTTC	CASSITGYGYTF
TRBD1	TRBV3-1	many	TRBJ1-1	TGTGCCAGCAGCTGGGACAGTGAAGCTTTCTTT	CASSWDSEAFF
TRBD1	TRBV5-4	few	TRBJ2-7	TGTGCCAGCAGCTTGGGGGGACAGGGGGCGGGCGAGCAGTACTTC	CASSLGGQGAGEQYF
-	TRBV7-8	many	TRBJ1-1	TGTGCCAGCAGTCAAGACAGGACAATGAACACTGAAGCTTTCTTT	CASSQDRTMNTEAFF
TRBD2	TRBV7-8	many	TRBJ2-1	TGTGCCAGCAGCTCGACCTCGACTAGCGCCATTGTAAATGAGCAGTTCTTC	CASSSTSTSAIVNEQFF
TRBD2	TRBV5-1	many	TRBJ2-2	TGCGCCAGCACTAGCGGAATCACCGGGGAGCTGTTTTTT	CASTSGITGELFF
-	TRBV7-9	-	TRBJ1-4	TGTGCCAGCAGCCTTAAGGGGGAGAGTGGTGAAAAACTGTTTTTT	CASSLKGESGEKLFF
TRBD2	TRBV20-1	many	TRBJ2-1	TGCAGTGCTAGAGTCCCTAGCGGAGGCCCTTCCTACAATGAGCAGTTCTTC	CSARVPSGGPSYNEQFF
TRBD1	TRBV5-1	-	TRBJ2-2	TGCGCCAGCAGCTGGGACAGCCCAGCTAACACCGGGGAGCTGTTTTTT	CASSWDSPANTGELFF
-	TRBV10-2	-	TRBJ2-1	TGCGCCAGCAGAGAAGAGGGCAGGGGTACCTACAATGAGCAGTTCTTC	CASREEGRGTYNEQFF
TRBD1	TRBV3-1	many	TRBJ1-1	TGTGCCAGCAGCCAAGATAGAGCAGGGGGCAGGACTTTCTTT	CASSQDRAGGRTFF
TRBD2	TRBV28	many	TRBJ2-7	TGTGCCAGCAGCAGACTAGCGGGATCCTACGAGCAGTACTTC	CASSRLAGSYEQYF
-	TRBV5-4	-	TRBJ2-5	TGTGCCAGCAGCTTCCGGGACTTCGCAGAGACCCAGTACTTC	CASSFRDFAETQYF
-	TRBV5-1	many	TRBJ1-2	TGCGCCAGCAGCTTAGAAGGAAGCTTTGGCTATGGCTACACCTTC	CASSLEGSFGYGYTF
TRBD2	TRBV9	-	TRBJ2-5	TGTGCCAGCAGCGTAGATGGACTAGCGGGAGGGCAAGAGACCCAGTACTTC	CASSVDGLAGGQETQYF
TRBD1	TRBV12-3/TRBV12-4	-	TRBJ2-7	TGTGCCAGCAAACGACAGGGGCCGTACGAGCAGTACTTC	CASKRQGPYEQYF
-	TRBV6-2/TRBV6-3	many	TRBJ2-1	TGTGCCAGCAGTTACCCCAGCTTACTCAAGGACGGGAATGAGCAGTTCTTC	CASSYPSLLKDGNEQFF
TRBD2	TRBV27	few	TRBJ2-1	TGTGCCAGCAGTTTCAGCGGGAGTGAGCAGTTCTTC	CASSFSGSEQFF
-	TRBV5-1	-	TRBJ1-1	TGCGCCAGCAGCTTCGCGGGTGGGTACACTGAAGCTTTCTTT	CASSFAGGYTEAFF
TRBD1	TRBV3-1	-	TRBJ1-2	TGTGCCAGCAGCCAAACAGGGGAAGGTTATGGCTACACCTTC	CASSQTGEGYGYTF
-	TRBV29-1	-	TRBJ1-4	TGCAGCGGGAGGGGGATCGAAGCTGAAAAACTGTTTTTT	CSGRGIEAEKLFF
-	TRBV19	few	TRBJ2-1	TGTGCCAGTAGTATTGTGGAGAGCTCCTACAATGAGCAGTTCTTC	CASSIVESSYNEQFF
-	TRBV28	many	TRBJ1-1	TGTGCCAGCAGTCTGGGCCGGGCTTCTGAAGCTTTCTTT	CASSLGRASEAFF
-	TRBV10-2	-	TRBJ2-7	TGCGCCAGCAGTGAAGACAAAAGTGGATCCCACGAGCAGTACTTC	CASSEDKSGSHEQYF
TRBD1	TRBV11-1	-	TRBJ2-5	TGTGCCAGCAGCCACGGACAGGGGGTGATGGAGACCCAGTACTTC	CASSHGQGVMETQYF
TRBD1	TRBV20-1	many	TRBJ2-7	TGCAGTGCCGGGACAGGGGACTCCTACGAGCAGTACTTC	CSAGTGDSYEQYF
TRBD1	TRBV3-1	many	TRBJ2-1	TGTGCCAGCAGCCGACAGGGAATCAATGAGCAGTTCTTC	CASSRQGINEQFF